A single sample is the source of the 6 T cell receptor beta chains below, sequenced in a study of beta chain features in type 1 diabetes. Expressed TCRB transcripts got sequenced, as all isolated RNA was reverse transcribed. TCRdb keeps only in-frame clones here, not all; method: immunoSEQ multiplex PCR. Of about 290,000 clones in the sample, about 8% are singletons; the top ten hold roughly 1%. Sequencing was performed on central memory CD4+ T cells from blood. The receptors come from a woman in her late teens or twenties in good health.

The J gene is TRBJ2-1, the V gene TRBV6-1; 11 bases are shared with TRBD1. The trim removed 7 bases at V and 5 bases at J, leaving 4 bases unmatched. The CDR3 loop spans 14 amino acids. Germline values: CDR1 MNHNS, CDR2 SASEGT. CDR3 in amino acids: CASTRDRGNNEQFF. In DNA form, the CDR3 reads TGTGCCAGCACCAGGGACAGGGGGAACAATGAGCAGTTCTTC.

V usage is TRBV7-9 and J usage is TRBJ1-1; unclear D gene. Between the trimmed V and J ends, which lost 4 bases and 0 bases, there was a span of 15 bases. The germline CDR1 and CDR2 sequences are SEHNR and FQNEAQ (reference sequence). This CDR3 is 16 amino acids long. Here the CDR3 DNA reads TGTGCCAGCAGCTCCCGTATTTCGGGGTTGAACACTGAAGCTTTCTTT. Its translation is CASSSRISGLNTEAFF.

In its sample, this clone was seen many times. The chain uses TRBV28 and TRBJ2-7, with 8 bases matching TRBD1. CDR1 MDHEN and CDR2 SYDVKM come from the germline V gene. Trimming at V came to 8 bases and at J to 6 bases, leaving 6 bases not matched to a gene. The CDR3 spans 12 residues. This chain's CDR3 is CASGQGSREQYV. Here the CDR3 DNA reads TGTGCCAGCGGACAGGGAAGCCGCGAGCAGTACGTC.

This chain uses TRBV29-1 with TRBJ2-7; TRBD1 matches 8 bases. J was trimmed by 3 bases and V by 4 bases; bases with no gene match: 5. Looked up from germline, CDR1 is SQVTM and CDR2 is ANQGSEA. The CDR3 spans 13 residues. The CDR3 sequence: CSVGTGKSYEQYF. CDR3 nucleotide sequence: TGCAGCGTTGGGACAGGGAAGAGCTACGAGCAGTACTTC.

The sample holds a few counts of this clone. The CDR3 DNA reads as TGTGCCAGCAGCTCGTTAGGCGGGAACTACGAGCAGTACTTC. The encoded protein is CASSSLGGNYEQYF. The J gene is TRBJ2-7, the V gene TRBV7-2, with a possible D match to TRBD2 (6 bases). Germline V gene sequence: CDR1 SGHTA, CDR2 FQGNSA. The CDR3 totals 14 residues. Trimming took off 4 bases at V and 3 bases at J, with 13 bases between the two ends.

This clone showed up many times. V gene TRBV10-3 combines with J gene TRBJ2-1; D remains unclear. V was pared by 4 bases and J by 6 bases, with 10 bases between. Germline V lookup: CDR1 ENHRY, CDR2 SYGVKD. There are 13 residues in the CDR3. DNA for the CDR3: TGTGCCATCAGTGGAACGGGCCTCAATGAGCAGTTCTTC. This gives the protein CAISGTGLNEQFF.